Listed below are T cell receptor beta chains from one sample, sequenced in a study of blood T cell repertoires in COVID-19. Sequenced by immunoSEQ multiplex PCR; TCRdb stores in-frame clones only, minus some. This sample carries a few hundred thousand clones, roughly 84% of them seen once, and the ten largest clones take around 2.5%. Sample: peripheral blood. The receptors stem from a man in his forties or fifties who had recovered from COVID-19. Both conserved end residues are part of each CDR3. The D gene is left open where the match is weak.

J	V	D	CDR3
TRBJ2-5	TRBV19	TRBD1	CASKETGGETQYF
TRBJ1-1	TRBV2	NA	CASSWDINTEAFF
TRBJ2-7	TRBV5-4	TRBD2	CASNPWGGEQYF
TRBJ1-4	TRBV30	NA	CAWSTGTNEKLFF
TRBJ1-1	TRBV10-3	NA	CAISEVRQKNTEAFF
TRBJ1-4	TRBV27	NA	CASSPRGGVNEKLFF
TRBJ1-6	TRBV10-3	TRBD1	CATQDRDLFASPLHF
TRBJ2-5	TRBV18	TRBD1	CASSPEDLYRGQGETQYF
TRBJ1-2	TRBV6-2/TRBV6-3	NA	CASSSGPGGGYGYTF
TRBJ1-2	TRBV2	NA	CASRPGVINYGYTF
TRBJ2-1	TRBV7-2	TRBD2	CASSLVGTSGSGNEQFF
TRBJ1-1	TRBV3-1/TRBV3-2	NA	CASSQGGGRDTEAFF
TRBJ1-2	TRBV5-5	NA	CASSLEGRVSGYTF
TRBJ1-6	TRBV4-3	NA	CASSQTFQGFESPLHF
TRBJ1-5	TRBV19	NA	CASSPIPGGNQPQHF
TRBJ1-1	TRBV20-1	NA	CSASRQQGTEAFF
TRBJ2-5	TRBV5-6	NA	CASSLAPVQETQYF
TRBJ2-5	TRBV5-1	TRBD1	CASSSDRETQYF
TRBJ1-1	TRBV12-3/TRBV12-4	NA	CASSLWRTEAFF
TRBJ2-7	TRBV15	TRBD1	CATSRARQGILYEQYF
TRBJ1-2	TRBV5-4	TRBD1	CASSSGKGAIHGYTF
TRBJ2-7	TRBV19	TRBD1	CASSMDRAYEQYF
TRBJ2-2	TRBV5-1	NA	CASSSGTGELFF
TRBJ1-1	TRBV20-1	NA	CSAAGGTEAFF
TRBJ1-2	TRBV5-6	TRBD1	CASSGTGGAYGYTF
TRBJ2-1	TRBV29-1	NA	CSVDRYNEQFF
TRBJ2-7	TRBV27	NA	CASSGDINKAGYEQYF
TRBJ1-2	TRBV10-3	NA	CAISGDIGANYGYTF
TRBJ2-1	TRBV20-1	NA	CSAGFWNEQFF
TRBJ1-1	TRBV7-6	NA	CASSSTNVNTEAFF
TRBJ1-5	TRBV7-2	NA	CASSSTPRTRSSDQPQHF